This TCR beta chain was obtained from a study of radiation and T cells in renal cell carcinoma. Study observations and caveats: Without pretreatment biopsies, baseline tumor clonotype presence was undetermined. In blood, top tumor clones expanded by 2 weeks, shrinking by 4.

The time point is: blood 4 weeks post-SBRT, at nephrectomy. As to treatment: 15 Gy SBRT to primary tumor, nephrectomy 4 weeks later. Nephrectomy followed 15 Gy stereotactic body radiation by 4 weeks. The tumor was a clear cell renal cell carcinoma. The V and J ends lost 6 bases and 4 bases respectively, with 16 bases between them. Germline V CDR1 and CDR2: SGHRS, YFSETQ. The CDR3 contains 14 residues. TCRdb keeps only in-frame clones here, not all; method: immunoSEQ multiplex PCR. The table records over 35,000 clones, roughly four fifths of them present only once. Comment on this clone: Its target is unknown.

The sample in question was blood, obtained from a patient whose treatment included radiotherapy and nephrectomy. The V call is TRBV5-1, the J call TRBJ1-1; D perhaps matches TRBD1 (6 bases). This receptor was identified in a woman in her 70s with renal cell carcinoma. The CDR3 sequence: CASTPQGTLTEAFF. The CDR3 DNA reads TGCGCCAGCACCCCGCAGGGGACGCTCACTGAAGCTTTCTTT.